Here is one TCR beta chain with its context. Trimming cost V 7 bases and J 6 bases; bases outside gene matches: 7. Per germline, CDR1 ENHRY and CDR2 SYGVKD. The CDR3 contains 14 residues. This sample was included in a study of blood T cell repertoires in COVID-19. Study in general: COVID-19 samples collected from the United States, Italy and Spain covered acute and convalescent phases. PBMCs, B-cell-depleted T cells, or T cells provided the cDNA or gDNA that made up the material.

In the authors' methods: Reference gene primer amplification yielded estimated nucleated cell counts. The assay was immunoSEQ multiplex PCR, and TCRdb's table has in-frame clones only and misses some. V, J and clone size are those of that table, while D and trimming were read from the DNA. Among about 250,000 clones listed, approximately 85% were seen once. The V call is TRBV10-3, the J call TRBJ2-1; TRBD2 matches at 9 bases. The sequenced sample was peripheral blood. The clonotype originates from a man in his fifties or sixties with acute or convalescent COVID-19. The CDR3 here is CAITIAGGANEQFF. The CDR3 region has the DNA TGTGCCATCACTATCGCGGGAGGGGCCAATGAGCAGTTCTTC.